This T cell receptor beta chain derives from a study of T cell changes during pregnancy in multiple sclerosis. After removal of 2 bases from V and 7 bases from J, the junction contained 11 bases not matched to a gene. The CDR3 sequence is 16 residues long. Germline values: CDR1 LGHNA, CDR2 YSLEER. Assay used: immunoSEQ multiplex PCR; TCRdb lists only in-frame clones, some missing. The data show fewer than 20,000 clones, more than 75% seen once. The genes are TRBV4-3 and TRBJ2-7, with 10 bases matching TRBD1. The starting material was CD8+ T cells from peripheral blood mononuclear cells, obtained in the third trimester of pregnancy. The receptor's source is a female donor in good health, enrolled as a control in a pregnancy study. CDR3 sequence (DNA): TGCGCCAGCAGCCAAACCTTCGGGACAGGGGCACAAGAGCAGTACTTC. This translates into CASSQTFGTGAQEQYF.